The clone carrying this T cell receptor (beta chain) has more than one count but fewer than ten. Antigen unknown. The time point here: sample taken at primary tumor resection. Whole RNA from tumor, nontumor lung or frozen PBMC was sequenced unsorted. The donor population consisted of some 70 patients with untreated, early-stage non-small cell lung cancer. Germline V gives CDR1 GTSNPN, CDR2 SVGIG (reference sequence). V was clipped by 2 bases and J by 0 bases, with 7 bases between them. The CDR3 loop spans 13 amino acids. This entry belongs to a study of spatial heterogeneity in lung cancer. Study at large: The study consistently detected more beta-chain than alpha-chain sequences.

TCRdb re-derived calls from the 5' RACE reads in MiXCR, one entry per CDR3 protein. Of under 20,000 distinct CDR3 sequences listed, under 20% are singletons. Study conclusions and caveats: Relative to follow-up, resection was when ubiquitous expanded tumor TCRs appeared more in blood.

This material consisted of PBMCs, taken at surgery. The sequence came from a male donor with early-stage non-small cell lung cancer. The chain is built from TRBV30 and TRBJ1-1; D ambiguous. The CDR3 here is CAWSNSLNTEAFF. The CDR3 DNA is TGTGCCTGGAGTAACAGTCTGAACACTGAAGCTTTCTTT.